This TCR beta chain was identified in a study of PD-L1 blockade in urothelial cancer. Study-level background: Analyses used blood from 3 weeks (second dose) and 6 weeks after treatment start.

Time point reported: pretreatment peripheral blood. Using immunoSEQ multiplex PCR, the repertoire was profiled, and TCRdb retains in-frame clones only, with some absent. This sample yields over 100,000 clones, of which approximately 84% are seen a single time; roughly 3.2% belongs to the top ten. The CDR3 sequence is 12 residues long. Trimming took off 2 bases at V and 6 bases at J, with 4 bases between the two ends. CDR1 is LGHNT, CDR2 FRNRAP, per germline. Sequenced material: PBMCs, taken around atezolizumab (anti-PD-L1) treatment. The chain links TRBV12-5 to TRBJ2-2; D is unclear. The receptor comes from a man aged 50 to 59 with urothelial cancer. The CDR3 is CASGLWPGELFF. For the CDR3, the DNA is TGTGCTAGTGGTTTGTGGCCCGGGGAGCTGTTTTTT.